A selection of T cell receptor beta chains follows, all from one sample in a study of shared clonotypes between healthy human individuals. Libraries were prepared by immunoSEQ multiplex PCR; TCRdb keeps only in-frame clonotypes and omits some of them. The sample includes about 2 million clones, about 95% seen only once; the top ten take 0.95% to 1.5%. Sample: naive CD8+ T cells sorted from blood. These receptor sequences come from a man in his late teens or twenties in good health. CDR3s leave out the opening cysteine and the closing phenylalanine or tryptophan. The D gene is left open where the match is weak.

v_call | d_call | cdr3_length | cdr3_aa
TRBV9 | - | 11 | ASSDGDRTEAF
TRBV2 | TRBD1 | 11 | ASNSGQGEGYT
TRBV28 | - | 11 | ASSLRGSGEQF
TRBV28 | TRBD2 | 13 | ASSLGLAGTGELF
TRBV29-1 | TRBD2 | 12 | SETTSGSYNEQF
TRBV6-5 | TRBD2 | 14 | ASSYGSGRGAYEQY
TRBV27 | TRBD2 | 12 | ASKILAGVETQY
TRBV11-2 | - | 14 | ASSLVTGKAKNIQY
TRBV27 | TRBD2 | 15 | ASSPGLAGAFSYEQY
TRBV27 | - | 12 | ASSKYPANYEQY
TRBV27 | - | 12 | ASSLNGKWNEQF
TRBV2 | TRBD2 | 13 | ASSEAAGVTYEQY
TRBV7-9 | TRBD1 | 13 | ASSPTTGLLHEQY
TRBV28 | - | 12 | ASSPWVSDEKLF
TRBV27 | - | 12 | ASSLIDRPYEQY
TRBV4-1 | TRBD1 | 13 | ASSPRDRGFNEQY
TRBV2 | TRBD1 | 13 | ASSGTTGLGQPQH
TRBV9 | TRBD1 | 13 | ASSLGQGATYEQY
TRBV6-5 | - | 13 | ASSYGTASIGELF
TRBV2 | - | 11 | ASRSRLHYEQY
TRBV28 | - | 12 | ASSPNSPNTEAF
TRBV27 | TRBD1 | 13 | ASSWTGENTGELF